Listed below are T cell receptor beta chains from one sample, sequenced in a study of cytomegalovirus exposure and HLA in healthy donors. Sequencing was performed with immunoSEQ multiplex PCR; in TCRdb, only in-frame clones are kept and a portion is missing. The sample consists of about 200,000 clones, about 86% of them appearing once. The sample consisted of PBMCs. Receptors originate from a man between 35 and 55 years old in good health and CMV-seropositive. Both conserved end residues are part of each CDR3. Each record gives: CDR3 DNA, CDR3 protein, V gene, J gene, clone size, D gene. D genes are given only for firm matches. Some rows have no size entry. The others give once, few or many, or a class for an expanded clone.

DNA: TGTGCCAGCAGATCGACGGCGGGGAACACTGAAGCTTTCTTT; CDR3: CASRSTAGNTEAFF; V: TRBV7-2; J: TRBJ1-1; size: few; D: NA
DNA: TGTGCCAGCAGCCCTTCGGAGGCCGGGGGGTTCTTC; CDR3: CASSPSEAGGFF; V: TRBV7-8; J: TRBJ2-1; size: NA; D: NA
DNA: TGTGCCAGCAGCTTGACTAGCAGACAAGAGACCCAGTACTTC; CDR3: CASSLTSRQETQYF; V: TRBV11-2; J: TRBJ2-5; size: once; D: TRBD2
DNA: TGCAGCGAGGCGGGGGGAGCGGGCACAGATACGCAGTATTTT; CDR3: CSEAGGAGTDTQYF; V: TRBV29-1; J: TRBJ2-3; size: NA; D: TRBD2
DNA: TGTGCCAGCACCCGGGGGACAGGGGGCGCGGGCTACACCTTC; CDR3: CASTRGTGGAGYTF; V: TRBV7-2; J: TRBJ1-2; size: once; D: TRBD1
DNA: TGTGCCAGTAGTATTTTCAGGAATGAGCAGTTCTTC; CDR3: CASSIFRNEQFF; V: TRBV19; J: TRBJ2-1; size: once; D: NA
DNA: TGTGCCAGCAGCCATAGCGGGAGTAATGAGCAGTTCTTC; CDR3: CASSHSGSNEQFF; V: TRBV5-4; J: TRBJ2-1; size: NA; D: TRBD2
DNA: TGCGCCAGCAGCCAAGACTCCAATGAGCAGTTCTTC; CDR3: CASSQDSNEQFF; V: TRBV4-1; J: TRBJ2-1; size: once; D: NA
DNA: TGTGCCAGCTCACCGAGGCCCTACGCGGGGGCCACTGAAGCTTTCTTT; CDR3: CASSPRPYAGATEAFF; V: TRBV18; J: TRBJ1-1; size: NA; D: NA
DNA: TGCGCCAGCAGCCCCAAGACAGGGGCCCCCCTTTCACCCCTCCACTTT; CDR3: CASSPKTGAPLSPLHF; V: TRBV5-1; J: TRBJ1-6; size: NA; D: TRBD1
DNA: TGTGCCAGCAGCTCTTCTAGACGCGGAGCTTTCTTT; CDR3: CASSSSRRGAFF; V: TRBV5-6; J: TRBJ1-1; size: NA; D: NA
DNA: TGTGCCGGAAGGAGCGCCCCCTACAATGAGCAGTTCTTC; CDR3: CAGRSAPYNEQFF; V: TRBV2; J: TRBJ2-1; size: NA; D: NA
DNA: TGTGCCAGCAGCTGGGGGGGCTCCTACAATGAGCAGTTCTTC; CDR3: CASSWGGSYNEQFF; V: TRBV7-9; J: TRBJ2-1; size: NA; D: TRBD2
DNA: TGTGCCAGCTCACCAAGAGGCCCAGATACGCAGTATTTT; CDR3: CASSPRGPDTQYF; V: TRBV18; J: TRBJ2-3; size: NA; D: NA
DNA: TGTGCCAGCAGCTTAGGAGGGACTTACTACGAGCAGTACTTC; CDR3: CASSLGGTYYEQYF; V: TRBV7-9; J: TRBJ2-7; size: NA; D: NA
DNA: TGTGCCAGCAGCTTGGAGGGCGGGGCCCTAGGAGAGCAGTACTTC; CDR3: CASSLEGGALGEQYF; V: TRBV5-6; J: TRBJ2-7; size: NA; D: NA
DNA: TGTGCCAGTAGTATAGAGGGGCGCGGGGGCACAGATACGCAGTATTTT; CDR3: CASSIEGRGGTDTQYF; V: TRBV19; J: TRBJ2-3; size: NA; D: NA
DNA: TGTGCCAGCAGTTACTCGAGGTCCCTAGCGGCCAATGAGCAGTTCTTC; CDR3: CASSYSRSLAANEQFF; V: TRBV6-5; J: TRBJ2-1; size: NA; D: TRBD2
DNA: TGTGCCAGCAGTTTATCTGGCGGGGGAAACTATGGCTACACCTTC; CDR3: CASSLSGGGNYGYTF; V: TRBV27; J: TRBJ1-2; size: once; D: NA
DNA: TGTGCCAGCAGTACCTCGAGACAGGCTTGGGTCCACGAGCAGTACTTC; CDR3: CASSTSRQAWVHEQYF; V: TRBV19; J: TRBJ2-7; size: NA; D: NA
DNA: TGTGCCATCAGTGATGGACAGCCATTTCTTTACGAGCAGTACTTC; CDR3: CAISDGQPFLYEQYF; V: TRBV10-3; J: TRBJ2-7; size: NA; D: NA
DNA: TGTGCCAGCAGGGGGACAGGGGGAACCTACGAGCAGTACTTC; CDR3: CASRGTGGTYEQYF; V: TRBV6-5; J: TRBJ2-7; size: NA; D: TRBD1
DNA: TGCAGCGTTTTGACAGGGGGCCGCTACGAGCAGTACTTC; CDR3: CSVLTGGRYEQYF; V: TRBV29-1; J: TRBJ2-7; size: NA; D: TRBD1
DNA: TGCGCCAGCAGCTTGGGAGTAGCGGGGTACTCCTACGAGCAGTACTTC; CDR3: CASSLGVAGYSYEQYF; V: TRBV5-1; J: TRBJ2-7; size: NA; D: TRBD2
DNA: TGTGCCAGCAGCTTGAAAAGGGGGTTCGACAGTCAGTACTTC; CDR3: CASSLKRGFDSQYF; V: TRBV7-2; J: TRBJ2-4; size: NA; D: NA
DNA: TGTGCCAGTAGTACCCCAGGGACAACCAGCAACATTCAGTACTTC; CDR3: CASSTPGTTSNIQYF; V: TRBV19; J: TRBJ2-4; size: NA; D: NA
DNA: TGCGCCAGCGAGAGGACAGGGAACACTGAAGCTTTCTTT; CDR3: CASERTGNTEAFF; V: TRBV25-1; J: TRBJ1-1; size: NA; D: TRBD1
DNA: TGTGCCAGCCGGGAACTAGCGGCAGATACGCAGTATTTT; CDR3: CASRELAADTQYF; V: TRBV6-1; J: TRBJ2-3; size: once; D: TRBD2
DNA: TGTGCCAGCAGCGTAGATCGAGCGGGAGGGCCACGTGGGGAGCTGTTTTTT; CDR3: CASSVDRAGGPRGELFF; V: TRBV9; J: TRBJ2-2; size: NA; D: TRBD2
DNA: TGTGCCATCAGTGTGGGGCTGGGGAACACTGAAGCTTTCTTT; CDR3: CAISVGLGNTEAFF; V: TRBV10-3; J: TRBJ1-1; size: NA; D: NA
DNA: TGTGCCACCAGCAGAGACCCGGCAACTAATGAAAAACTGTTTTTT; CDR3: CATSRDPATNEKLFF; V: TRBV15; J: TRBJ1-4; size: NA; D: NA
DNA: TGTGCCAGCCAAAGGGGGCCCTATGGCTACACCTTC; CDR3: CASQRGPYGYTF; V: TRBV9; J: TRBJ1-2; size: NA; D: TRBD1